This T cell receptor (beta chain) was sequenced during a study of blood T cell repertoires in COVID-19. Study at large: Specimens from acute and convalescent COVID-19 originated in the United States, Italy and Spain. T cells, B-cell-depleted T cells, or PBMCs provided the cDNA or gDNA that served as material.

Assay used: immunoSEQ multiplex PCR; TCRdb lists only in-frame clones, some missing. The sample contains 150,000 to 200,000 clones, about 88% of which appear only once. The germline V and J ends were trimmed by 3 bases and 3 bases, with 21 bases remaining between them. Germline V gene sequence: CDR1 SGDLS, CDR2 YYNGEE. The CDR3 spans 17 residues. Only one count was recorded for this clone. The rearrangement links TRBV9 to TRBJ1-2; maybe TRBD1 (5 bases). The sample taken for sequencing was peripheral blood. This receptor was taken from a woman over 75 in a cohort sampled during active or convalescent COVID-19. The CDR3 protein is CASSASYLKGLYYGYTF. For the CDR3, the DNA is TGTGCCAGCAGCGCGTCATATTTAAAGGGGCTGTACTATGGCTACACCTTC.